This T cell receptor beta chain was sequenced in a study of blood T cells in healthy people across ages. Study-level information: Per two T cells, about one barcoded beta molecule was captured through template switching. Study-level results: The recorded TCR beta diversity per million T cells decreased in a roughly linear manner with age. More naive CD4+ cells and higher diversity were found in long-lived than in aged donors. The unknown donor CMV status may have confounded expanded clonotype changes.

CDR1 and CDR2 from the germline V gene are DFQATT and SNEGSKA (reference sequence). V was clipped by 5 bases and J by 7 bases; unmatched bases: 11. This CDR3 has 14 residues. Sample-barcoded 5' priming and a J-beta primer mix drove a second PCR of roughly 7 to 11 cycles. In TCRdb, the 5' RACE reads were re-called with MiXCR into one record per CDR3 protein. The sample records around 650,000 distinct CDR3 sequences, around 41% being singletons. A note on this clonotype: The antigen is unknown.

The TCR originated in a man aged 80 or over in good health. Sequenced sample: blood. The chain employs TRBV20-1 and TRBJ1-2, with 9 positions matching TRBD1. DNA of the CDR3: TGCAGTGCTTTGCCGGGACAGGGTTGGAGTGGCTACACCTTC. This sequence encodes CSALPGQGWSGYTF.